The sequence of this T cell receptor (beta chain) was determined in a study of neoadjuvant anti-PD-1 for oral cavity cancer. Study information: Nivolumab at 3 mg/kg was mostly given biweekly, three to four doses, pre-surgery.

Time point indicated: after neoadjuvant nivolumab, at surgical resection. These newly diagnosed stage II-IVA oral cavity squamous cell carcinoma patients had no prior systemic or radiation treatment. The sample holds many counts of this clone. From germline, CDR1 is DFQATT and CDR2 SNEGSKA (reference sequence). CDR3 length equals 10 residues. V was pared by 0 bases and J by 14 bases, with 10 bases between. Survey sequencing of tumors mostly used 4.5 to 5 ug DNA, two replicates. Here immunoSEQ multiplex PCR was the method, and the copy in TCRdb shows in-frame clones only, minus some. This sample yields 20,000 to 25,000 clones, of which less than 35% are seen a single time; about 15% belongs to the top ten.

The sample consisted of tumor tissue, taken after nivolumab (anti-PD-1) treatment. The gene calls are TRBV20-1 and TRBJ1-1; unclear D gene. This receptor was identified in a person aged 40 to 85 with oral cavity squamous cell carcinoma. Here the CDR3 reads CSARELAGFF. In DNA form, the CDR3 reads TGCAGTGCTAGAGAACTAGCCGGGTTCTTT.